Shown below are 18 T cell receptor beta chains from a single sample sequenced in a study of response to subunit inactivated influenza vaccine. TCRdb re-analysed the RT-PCR reads in MiXCR, keeping a single row per CDR3 protein. This table has roughly 650,000 distinct CDR3 sequences, about 15% appearing once. The source material was PBMCs from blood, sampled roughly 13 days after vaccination. Receptor source: a man aged 50-59 years who received an inactivated influenza vaccine.

The chain has TRBV20-1 and TRBJ2-1; TRBD2 agrees at 11 bases. The V gene end was trimmed by 4 bases and the J gene end by 15 bases; junction bases not matched to a gene: 5. CDR3 length equals 11 residues. Germline V gene lookup returns CDR1 DFQATT and CDR2 SNEGSKA (reference sequence). CDR3 sequence reads: CSATVGLAVFF. The CDR3 nucleotides read TGCAGTGCTACCGTGGGACTAGCGGTGTTCTTC.

The rearrangement joins TRBV27 to TRBJ2-3; D might be TRBD2 (6 bases). The V end lost 5 bases, the J end lost 8 bases, and 14 bases lay between the germline ends. Germline V gene data show CDR1 as MNHEY and CDR2 as SMNVEV (reference sequence). The length of the CDR3 is 13 residues. DNA of the CDR3: TGTGCCAGCAGTGCCCTCGGGAGACCTACGCAGTATTTT. Translating gives CASSALGRPTQYF.

This clonotype was seen many times. The gene calls are TRBV29-1 and TRBJ2-7; 7 bases are shared with TRBD1. This CDR3 has 14 residues. CDR1 is SQVTM, CDR2 ANQGSEA, per germline. V lost 1 base and J lost 3; bases outside the gene matches: 6. CDR3 bases: TGCAGCGTTGAAGTCCGGGACAGCGACTACGAGCAGTACTTC. Translating it yields CSVEVRDSDYEQYF.

The chain carries TRBV6-2 or TRBV6-3 and TRBJ2-7, with TRBD1 matching 8 bases. The germline V gene encodes CDR1 MNHEY and CDR2 SVGEGT. Trimming took 6 bases from V and 2 from J; bases not matched to a gene: 9. The CDR3 runs 15 residues. This chain's CDR3 is CASRPTGGIAYEQYF. CDR3 bases: TGTGCCAGCAGACCTACAGGGGGAATCGCCTACGAGCAGTACTTC.

This clonotype was counted between two and nine times. V usage is TRBV10-3 and J usage is TRBJ2-1, with a tentative D call TRBD1 (5 bases). This CDR3 spans 15 amino acids. Germline lookup yields CDR1 ENHRY and CDR2 SYGVKD. Trimming cost V 4 bases and J 0 bases, with 10 bases left between them. CDR3 nucleotide sequence: TGTGCCATCAGTGTAGGGGTCAGCTCCTACAATGAGCAGTTCTTC. Translation: CAISVGVSSYNEQFF.

This chain connects TRBV7-8 to TRBJ2-5, with D perhaps matching TRBD1 or TRBD2 (7 bases each). This CDR3 has 19 residues. Trimming took off 3 bases at V and 4 bases at J, with 27 bases between the two ends. Germline assignment: CDR1 SGHVS and CDR2 FQNEAQ. CDR3 amino acids: CASSFTSRGQGGWGETQYF. CDR3 DNA sequence: TGTGCCAGCAGCTTCACCTCGAGGGGGCAGGGAGGGTGGGGAGAGACCCAGTACTTC.

The chain links TRBV7-2 to TRBJ1-2; possible D gene TRBD1, 5 bases. Germline-derived CDR1 and CDR2 are SGHTA and FQGNSA. The CDR3 contains 13 residues. The V end was cut by 1 base, the J end by 7 bases, with 10 bases between. The CDR3 region has the DNA TGTGCCAGCAGCTTAGAGGGCAGGGTTGGCTACACCTTC. Protein sequence: CASSLEGRVGYTF.

The chain combines TRBV9 with TRBJ2-7; weak D call: TRBD2 (6 bases). The germline gives CDR1 SGDLS, CDR2 YYNGEE. V was shortened by 6 bases and J by 2 bases, with 15 bases between the two germline ends. The CDR3 covers 14 residues. The CDR3 region has the DNA TGTGCCAGCAACCAAGGAGGGTCGACCTACGAGCAGTACTTC. Amino acids: CASNQGGSTYEQYF.

This clonotype was seen only a few times. The genes are TRBV20-1 and TRBJ1-2, with TRBD1 matching 7 bases. The CDR3 has 14 residues. With 4 bases clipped from V and 4 bases from J, the junction kept 9 bases outside the gene matches. Germline lookup yields CDR1 DFQATT and CDR2 SNEGSKA (reference sequence). CDR3 in DNA: TGCAGTGCTACTGACAGGGCGCGGGGCTATGGCTACACCTTC. This gives the protein CSATDRARGYGYTF.

The chain uses TRBV20-1 and TRBJ2-5, with D perhaps TRBD2 (6 bases). Trimming left V 5 bases short and J 4 bases short, with 14 bases between. Germline V gives CDR1 DFQATT, CDR2 SNEGSKA (reference sequence). The CDR3 is made up of 13 amino acids. For the CDR3, the DNA is TGCAGTGCTGACGGAGGGCCTGGAGAGACCCAGTACTTC. Its protein product is CSADGGPGETQYF.

This rearrangement joins TRBV20-1 to TRBJ2-5, with no clear D. Germline V lookup: CDR1 DFQATT, CDR2 SNEGSKA (reference sequence). The CDR3 runs to 14 residues. V shed 8 bases and J shed 5 bases, with 21 bases lying between them. The CDR3 DNA reads TGCAGTCCACAAGGTGCCGGGCAAGGGGAGACCCAGTACTTC. It specifies CSPQGAGQGETQYF.

There are a few counts of this clonotype. The V gene is TRBV20-1, the J gene TRBJ2-3; 9 bases map to TRBD2. In germline, CDR1 is DFQATT, CDR2 SNEGSKA (reference sequence). The CDR3 sequence is 14 residues long. V shed 5 bases, J shed 3 bases, and the junction held 6 bases outside the gene matches. CDR3 amino acids: CSAPPAGGTDTQYF. CDR3 in DNA: TGCAGTGCTCCCCCGGCGGGGGGGACAGATACGCAGTATTTT.

The rearrangement links TRBV28 to TRBJ2-7; 8 positions match TRBD2. The CDR3 spans 15 residues. J gave up 0 bases and V 6 bases, and 7 bases lay outside the gene matches. Germline values: CDR1 MDHEN, CDR2 SYDVKM. The CDR3 region has the DNA TGTGCCAGCAGGACGGGGGGGCAAAGCTCCTACGAGCAGTACTTC. This codes for CASRTGGQSSYEQYF.

The CDR3, as DNA: TGTGCCAGCAGTGAACCTATCTCTGGGGCCAACGTCCTGACTTTC. Protein: CASSEPISGANVLTF. V and J are TRBV12-3 or TRBV12-4 and TRBJ2-6; D is undetermined. CDR3 length equals 15 residues. The germline V and J ends were trimmed by 5 bases and 0 bases, with 8 bases remaining between them.

The chain links TRBV27 to TRBJ2-1; 7 bases match TRBD1. Germline trimming cut 0 bases from V and 2 bases from J; bases unmatched to any gene: 4. Germline V gene sequence: CDR1 MNHEY, CDR2 SMNVEV (reference sequence). The CDR3 covers 16 residues. The CDR3 spells CASSLSGTVAYNEQFF. The CDR3 DNA reads TGTGCCAGCAGTTTATCCGGGACAGTAGCCTACAATGAGCAGTTCTTC.

The chain joins TRBV20-1 to TRBJ1-5, with TRBD1 matching 9 bases. The germline V gene encodes CDR1 DFQATT and CDR2 SNEGSKA (reference sequence). V dropped 6 bases and J dropped 4; count of bases not matched to a gene: 13. CDR3 size: 16 residues. The CDR3 sequence is CSATGTGSLGNQPQHF. CDR3 nucleotides: TGCAGTGCAACCGGGACAGGGAGTCTTGGGAATCAGCCCCAGCATTTT.

Turning to this clonotype: A clone one base away is much larger, so this may be a read error. This chain links TRBV11-2 with TRBJ1-1, with unresolved D. The germline V and J ends were trimmed by 2 bases and 4 bases, with 5 bases remaining between them. The CDR3 extends over 12 amino acids. Germline V gene sequence: CDR1 SGHAT, CDR2 FQNNGV. The CDR3 loop is CASSLQSTEAFF. In nucleotides, the CDR3 is TGTGCCAGCAGCTTACAGAGCACTGAAGCTTTCTTT.

The chain couples TRBV20-1 to TRBJ2-3, with 10 bases lining up with TRBD2. With V trimmed by 5 bases and J by 2 bases, 16 bases remained unmatched. This CDR3 comprises 18 residues. The germline CDR1 and CDR2 sequences are DFQATT and SNEGSKA (reference sequence). CDR3 sequence reads: CSAETSGSGGFHTDTQYF. CDR3 DNA: TGCAGTGCTGAGACTAGCGGGTCAGGGGGTTTCCACACAGATACGCAGTATTTT.